This T cell receptor (beta chain) was retrieved from a study of human T cells and chemical hapten exposure. Study findings and constraints: Counts of TCRs above 1 in 1000 frequency stayed unchanged with DPC sensitization.

This CDR3 spans 16 amino acids. From germline, CDR1 is DFQATT and CDR2 SNEGSKA (reference sequence). V lost 4 bases and J lost 8, with 23 bases in between. The time point denotes: healthy volunteer bleed at 2 weeks. Total RNA was isolated from whole blood that had not been fractionated. During construction of the library, unique molecular identifiers were attached to individual cDNA molecules for quantitative, reproducible TCR counting. TCRdb reanalysed the RACE reads using MiXCR and keeps one entry per CDR3 protein. Of some 120,000 distinct CDR3 sequences in the sample, more than 7.5% were seen once. This clonotype has ten or more counts. Its antigen is unidentified.

The sample was whole blood. The V gene is TRBV20-1, the J gene TRBJ1-4, with D possibly TRBD1 on 5 matching bases. This clonotype was sampled from a male donor in good health. Some clones in this sample may be carry-over from other donors' samples. The CDR3 protein is CSATPREWAGREKLFF. CDR3 DNA sequence: TGCAGTGCTACCCCCCGGGAGTGGGCAGGGCGGGAAAAACTGTTTTTT.